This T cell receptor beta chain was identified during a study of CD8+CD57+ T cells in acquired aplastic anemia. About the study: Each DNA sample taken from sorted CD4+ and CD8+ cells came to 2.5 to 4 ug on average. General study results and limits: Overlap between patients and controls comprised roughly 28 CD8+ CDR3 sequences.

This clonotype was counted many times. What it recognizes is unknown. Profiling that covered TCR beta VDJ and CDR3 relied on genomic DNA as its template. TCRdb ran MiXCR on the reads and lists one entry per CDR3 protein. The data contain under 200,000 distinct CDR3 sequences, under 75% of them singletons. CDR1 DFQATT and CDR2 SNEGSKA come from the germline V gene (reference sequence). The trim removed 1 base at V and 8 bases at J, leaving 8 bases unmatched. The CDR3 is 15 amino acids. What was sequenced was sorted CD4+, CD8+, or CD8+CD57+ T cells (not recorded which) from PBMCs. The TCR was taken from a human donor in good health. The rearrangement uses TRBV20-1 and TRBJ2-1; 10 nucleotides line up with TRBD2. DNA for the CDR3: TGCAGTGCTAGAGTAGCGGGGGGCCCCATCGATGAGCAGTTCTTC. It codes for CSARVAGGPIDEQFF.